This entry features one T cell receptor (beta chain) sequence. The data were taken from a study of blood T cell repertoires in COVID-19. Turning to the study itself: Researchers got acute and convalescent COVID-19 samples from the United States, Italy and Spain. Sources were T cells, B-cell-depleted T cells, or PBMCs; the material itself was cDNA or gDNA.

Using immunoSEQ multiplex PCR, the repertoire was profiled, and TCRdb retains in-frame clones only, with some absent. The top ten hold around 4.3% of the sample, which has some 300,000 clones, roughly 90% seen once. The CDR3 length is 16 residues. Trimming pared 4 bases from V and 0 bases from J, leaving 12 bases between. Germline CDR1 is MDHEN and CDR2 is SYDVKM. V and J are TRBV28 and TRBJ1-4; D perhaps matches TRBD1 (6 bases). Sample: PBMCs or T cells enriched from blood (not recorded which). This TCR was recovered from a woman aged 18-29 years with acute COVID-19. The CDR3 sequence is CASSSPSGATNEKLFF. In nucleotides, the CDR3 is TGTGCCAGCAGTTCACCTTCAGGGGCAACTAATGAAAAACTGTTTTTT.